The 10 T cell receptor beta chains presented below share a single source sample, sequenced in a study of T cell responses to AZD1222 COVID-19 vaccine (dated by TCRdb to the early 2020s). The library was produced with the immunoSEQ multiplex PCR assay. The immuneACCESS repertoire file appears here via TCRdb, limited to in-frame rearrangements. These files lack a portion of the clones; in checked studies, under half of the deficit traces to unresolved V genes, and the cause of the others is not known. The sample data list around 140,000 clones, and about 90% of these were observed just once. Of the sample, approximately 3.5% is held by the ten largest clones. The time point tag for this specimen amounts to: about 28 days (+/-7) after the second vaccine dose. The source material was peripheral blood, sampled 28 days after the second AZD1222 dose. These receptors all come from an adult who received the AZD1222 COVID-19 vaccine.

The CDR3 coding sequence is TGTGCCACCTCACTTTATAGCGGAGAGAACATTCAGTACTTC. Protein: CATSLYSGENIQYF. This chain joins TRBV15 and TRBJ2-4; maybe TRBD2 (6 bases). The V gene lost 8 bases and the J gene lost 7 bases, with 18 bases spanning the gap. This CDR3 spans 14 amino acids. Per the germline V gene, CDR1 is LNHNV and CDR2 is YYDKDF (reference sequence).

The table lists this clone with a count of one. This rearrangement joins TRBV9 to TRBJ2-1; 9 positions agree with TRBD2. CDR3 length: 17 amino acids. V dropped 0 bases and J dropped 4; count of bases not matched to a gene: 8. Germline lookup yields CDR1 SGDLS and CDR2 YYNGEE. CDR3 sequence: CASSVGFSGSGYNEQFF. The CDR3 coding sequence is TGTGCCAGCAGCGTAGGTTTTAGCGGGAGTGGGTACAATGAGCAGTTCTTC. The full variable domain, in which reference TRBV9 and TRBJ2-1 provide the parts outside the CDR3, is DSGVTQTPKHLITATGQRVTLRCSPRSGDLSVYWYQQSLDQGLQFLIQYYNGEERAKGNILERFSAQQFPDLHSELNLSSLELGDSALYFCASSVGFSGSGYNEQFFGPGTRLTVL.

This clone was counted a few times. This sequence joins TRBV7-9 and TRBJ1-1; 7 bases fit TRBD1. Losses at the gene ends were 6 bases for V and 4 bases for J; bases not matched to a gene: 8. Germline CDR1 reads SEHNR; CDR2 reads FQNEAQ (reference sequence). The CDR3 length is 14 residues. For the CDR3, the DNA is TGTGCCAGCAGAAGTACAGGGGTGGGCACTGAAGCTTTCTTT. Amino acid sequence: CASRSTGVGTEAFF.

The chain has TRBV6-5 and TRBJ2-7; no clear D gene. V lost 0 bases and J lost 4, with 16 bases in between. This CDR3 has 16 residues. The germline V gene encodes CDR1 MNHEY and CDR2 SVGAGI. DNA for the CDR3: TGTGCCAGCAGTTACTCGGCCAGGCAACCGAATTACGAGCAGTACTTC. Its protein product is CASSYSARQPNYEQYF.

The DNA for the CDR3 is TGTGCCAGCAGTGAGTCAGATGAAAAACTGTTTTTT. Protein: CASSESDEKLFF. The V call is TRBV6-1, the J call TRBJ1-4, with D unresolved. CDR1 and CDR2 (germline): MNHNS, SASEGT. The V gene lost 3 bases and the J gene lost 6 bases, with 5 bases spanning the gap. This CDR3 spans 12 amino acids.

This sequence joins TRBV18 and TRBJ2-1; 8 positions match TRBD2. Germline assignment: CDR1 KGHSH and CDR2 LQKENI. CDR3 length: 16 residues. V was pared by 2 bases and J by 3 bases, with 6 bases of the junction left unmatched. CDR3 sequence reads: CASSPRSGGNYNEQFF. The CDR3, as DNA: TGTGCCAGCTCACCAAGGTCGGGAGGGAACTACAATGAGCAGTTCTTC.

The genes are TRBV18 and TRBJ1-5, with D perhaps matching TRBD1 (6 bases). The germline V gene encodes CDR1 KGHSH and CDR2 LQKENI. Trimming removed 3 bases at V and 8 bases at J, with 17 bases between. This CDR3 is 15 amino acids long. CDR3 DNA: TGTGCCAGCTCACCTGCGACAGGACTCGGAAAGCCCCAGCATTTT. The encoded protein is CASSPATGLGKPQHF. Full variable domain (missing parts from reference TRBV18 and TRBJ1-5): NAGVMQNPRHLVRRRGQEARLRCSPMKGHSHVYWYRQLPEEGLKFMVYLQKENIIDESGMPKERFSAEFPKEGPSILRIQQVVRGDSAAYFCASSPATGLGKPQHFGDGTRLSIL.

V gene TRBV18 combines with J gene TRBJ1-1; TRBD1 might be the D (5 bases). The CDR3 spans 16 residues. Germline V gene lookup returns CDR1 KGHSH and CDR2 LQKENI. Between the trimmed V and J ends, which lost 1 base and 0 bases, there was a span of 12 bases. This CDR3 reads CASSPRKGPLNTEAFF. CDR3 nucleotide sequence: TGTGCCAGCTCACCACGTAAGGGGCCATTGAACACTGAAGCTTTCTTT.

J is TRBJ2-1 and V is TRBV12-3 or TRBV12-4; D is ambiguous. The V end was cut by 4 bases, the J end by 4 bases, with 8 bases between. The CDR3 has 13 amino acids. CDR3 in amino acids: CASSSIGYNEQFF. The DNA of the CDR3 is TGTGCCAGCAGTTCAATAGGGTACAATGAGCAGTTCTTC.

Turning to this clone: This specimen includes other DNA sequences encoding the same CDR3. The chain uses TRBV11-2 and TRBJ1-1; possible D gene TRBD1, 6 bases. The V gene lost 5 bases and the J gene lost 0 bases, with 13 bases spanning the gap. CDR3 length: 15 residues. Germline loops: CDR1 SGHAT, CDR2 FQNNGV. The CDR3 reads CASSLGHTMNTEAFF. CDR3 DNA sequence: TGTGCCAGCAGCCTGGGACACACTATGAACACTGAAGCTTTCTTT. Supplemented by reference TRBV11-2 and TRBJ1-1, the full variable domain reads EAGVAQSPRYKIIEKRQSVAFWCNPISGHATLYWYQQILGQGPKLLIQFQNNGVVDDSQLPKDRFSAERLKGVDSTLKIQPAKLEDSAVYLCASSLGHTMNTEAFFGQGTRLTVV.